This T cell receptor beta chain originates from a study of CD8+CD57+ T cells in acquired aplastic anemia. On the study more broadly: Yields of DNA that came from sorted CD4+ and CD8+ cells averaged 3.2 ug. Whole-study results and caveats: With respect to CD8+ Simpson's diversity, patients and controls did not differ significantly.

This clonotype was seen repeatedly, ten times or more. Its antigen is as yet unknown. Genomic DNA served as template for TCR beta VDJ and CDR3 profiling. Each CDR3 protein is one row after TCRdb ran MiXCR on the reads. Altogether 250,000 to 350,000 distinct CDR3 sequences are present, approximately 55% being singletons, with the ten largest covering less than 10%. The CDR3 covers 11 residues. V was clipped by 0 bases and J by 10 bases, with 6 bases between them. CDR1 is LGHDT, CDR2 YNNKEL, per germline (reference sequence). The TCR sequence derives from a human donor with severe aplastic anemia or a healthy control (not recorded which). Source material: sorted CD4+, CD8+, or CD8+CD57+ T cells (not recorded which) from PBMCs. V gene TRBV3-1 combines with J gene TRBJ1-2; D remains ambiguous. CDR3 region: CASSQEGVYTF. The CDR3 DNA is TGTGCCAGCAGCCAAGAAGGTGTCTACACCTTC.